A selection of T cell receptor beta chains follows, all from one sample in a study of blood T cell repertoires in COVID-19. Clones were sequenced by immunoSEQ multiplex PCR, and TCRdb holds only the in-frame ones, with some missing. The table includes about 60,000 clones, about 83% detected once. Sequencing was performed on peripheral blood. These receptors were collected from a man aged 50-60 years with COVID-19, enrolled during active disease. The CDR3 runs from the conserved cysteine through the conserved F or W. The order of the fields is D gene, V gene, J gene, clone size, CDR3 protein, CDR3 DNA. The D gene is left open where the match is weak. The size of a clone is reported for some rows only, either as once, few or many, or as a class for expanded clones.

TRBD2	TRBV23-1	TRBJ2-3	NA	CASSQSLFSTSGRDKGSGDTQYF	TGCGCCAGCAGTCAATCTCTGTTCTCGACTAGCGGGAGGGATAAGGGATCGGGAGATACGCAGTATTTT
NA	TRBV7-9	TRBJ1-2	NA	CATASGDGGYTF	TGTGCGACGGCCTCAGGGGACGGTGGCTACACCTTC
TRBD2	TRBV6-4	TRBJ2-1	NA	CASSDRGTSGYNEQFF	TGTGCCAGCAGTGACAGGGGGACTAGCGGATACAATGAGCAGTTCTTC
TRBD2	TRBV11-2	TRBJ2-1	NA	CASSSGLDRSYNEQFF	TGTGCCAGCAGCTCGGGACTAGACCGCTCCTACAATGAGCAGTTCTTC
TRBD1	TRBV7-9	TRBJ2-7	NA	CASSLWPRQGTSREQYF	TGTGCCAGCAGCTTATGGCCCCGACAGGGAACGTCCCGCGAGCAGTACTTC
TRBD2	TRBV19	TRBJ2-2	NA	CASGGAALNTGELFF	TGTGCCAGCGGGGGGGCGGCGCTGAACACCGGGGAGCTGTTTTTT
TRBD1	TRBV29-1	TRBJ1-2	few	CSVDGTAANYGYTF	TGCAGCGTAGACGGGACAGCAGCTAACTATGGCTACACCTTC
TRBD1	TRBV5-1	TRBJ2-5	NA	CASSSSLEGTGRRETQYF	TGCGCCAGCAGCTCCAGCCTAGAGGGGACAGGGCGTAGGGAGACCCAGTACTTC
NA	TRBV10-3	TRBJ2-1	NA	CAITPGGPYNEQFF	TGTGCCATCACCCCTGGAGGGCCCTACAATGAGCAGTTCTTC
NA	TRBV28	TRBJ2-7	NA	CASSTDSYEQYF	TGTGCCAGCAGTACGGACAGCTACGAGCAGTACTTC
NA	TRBV3-1/TRBV3-2	TRBJ2-3	NA	CASTLREVTDTQYF	TGTGCCAGCACCCTCCGCGAGGTCACAGATACGCAGTATTTT
TRBD2	TRBV28	TRBJ2-7	NA	CASGSGSEQYF	TGTGCCAGCGGTAGCGGGAGCGAGCAGTACTTC
NA	TRBV18	TRBJ2-2	NA	CASSGAANTGELFF	TGTGCCAGCTCGGGGGCGGCGAACACCGGGGAGCTGTTTTTT
NA	TRBV5-4	TRBJ1-1	few	CASSSGIAAFF	TGTGCCAGCAGCTCAGGGATTGCGGCTTTCTTT
NA	TRBV10-3	TRBJ2-1	NA	CAIRGQGRLEYNEQFF	TGTGCCATCAGAGGCCAGGGCCGACTGGAATACAATGAGCAGTTCTTC
NA	TRBV28	TRBJ1-2	NA	CASSLDRGKDGYTF	TGTGCCAGCAGTTTAGATAGGGGAAAGGATGGCTACACCTTC
TRBD1	TRBV28	TRBJ1-6	NA	CASSFFLRGQGPSLIHSPLHF	TGTGCCAGCAGTTTTTTCCTTCGAGGACAGGGGCCCTCGCTAATACATTCACCCCTCCACTTT